The rows below give T cell receptor beta chains drawn from one sample of a study of T cells in Graves' hyperthyroidism and ophthalmopathy. TCRdb reprocessed the multiplex PCR reads via MiXCR and lists one record per CDR3 protein. The sample shows over 400,000 distinct CDR3 sequences, approximately 23% of them seen only once. The specimen was blood. The receptors here all came from a woman between 70 and 85 years old with Graves' ophthalmopathy. The CDR3 runs from the conserved cysteine through the conserved F or W. A D gene is named only where the DNA matches it firmly. Clone size is given for some rows only: seen once, a few or many times, or a class if the clone is expanded.

few	TRBV29-1	TRBD2	TRBJ2-3	CSIEASPPGLAGVDTQYF	TGCAGCATAGAGGCCTCACCCCCGGGACTAGCGGGCGTAGATACGCAGTATTTT
few	TRBV28	NA	TRBJ1-1	CASHRGLGAEAFF	TGTGCCAGCCACCGGGGCTTGGGGGCTGAAGCTTTCTTT
NA	TRBV7-3	NA	TRBJ2-5	CASSLTYGPQETQYF	TGTGCCAGCAGCTTAACGTACGGGCCGCAAGAGACCCAGTACTTC
NA	TRBV20-1	NA	TRBJ2-1	CSASLVYNEQFF	TGCAGTGCTAGTCTTGTTTACAATGAGCAGTTCTTC
many	TRBV2	NA	TRBJ2-2	CASSEGPGELFF	TGTGCCAGCAGTGAAGGTCCCGGGGAGCTGTTTTTT
NA	TRBV19	TRBD1	TRBJ2-1	CASSREGTGAPPLRQFF	TGTGCCAGTAGTAGGGAGGGGACAGGGGCCCCTCCACTTCGGCAGTTCTTC
NA	TRBV19	NA	TRBJ2-1	CASSLSGGTMMEFF	TGTGCCAGTAGCCTCTCCGGAGGGACCATGATGGAGTTCTTC
few	TRBV7-2	NA	TRBJ2-7	CASSYTGRPYEQYF	TGTGCCAGCAGTTATACGGGGCGACCCTACGAGCAGTACTTC
few	TRBV28	TRBD1	TRBJ2-7	CASSLVGQGFMLGEQYF	TGTGCCAGCAGTTTAGTGGGACAGGGTTTTATGTTGGGCGAGCAGTACTTC
many	TRBV27	NA	TRBJ2-1	CASSHTGGRGEQFF	TGTGCCAGCAGTCACACAGGGGGGAGGGGTGAGCAGTTCTTC
NA	TRBV19	NA	TRBJ1-5	CASRTTGISSNQPQHF	TGTGCCAGTAGGACGACGGGGATATCTAGCAATCAGCCCCAGCATTTT
few	TRBV27	TRBD1	TRBJ2-4	CASSSPPGQGAKNIQYF	TGTGCCAGCAGTTCCCCCCCGGGACAGGGGGCCAAAAACATTCAGTACTTC
many	TRBV28	NA	TRBJ1-1	CASSKVPGGFTEAFF	TGTGCCAGCAGTAAAGTCCCCGGGGGCTTCACTGAAGCTTTCTTT
NA	TRBV28	NA	TRBJ1-6	CASSFRANSPLHF	TGTGCCAGCAGTTTCAGGGCGAATTCACCCCTCCACTTT
NA	TRBV29-1	NA	TRBJ2-7	CSARAGERAYEQYF	TGCAGCGCCCGGGCAGGGGAGAGGGCCTACGAGCAGTACTTC
few	TRBV6-5	TRBD1	TRBJ1-4	CASSSTVPGQGREKLFF	TGTGCCAGCAGTTCCACCGTACCGGGACAGGGTAGAGAAAAACTGTTTTTT
NA	TRBV20-1	NA	TRBJ1-4	CSAPFSGSDEKLFF	TGCAGTGCCCCATTCTCAGGGAGTGATGAAAAACTGTTTTTT
few	TRBV5-1	NA	TRBJ2-7	CASRPSVRDSYEQYF	TGCGCCAGCAGACCTAGCGTGAGGGACTCCTACGAGCAGTACTTC
NA	TRBV7-9	TRBD1	TRBJ1-1	CASSQQGTMNTEAFF	TGTGCCAGCAGCCAACAGGGGACCATGAACACTGAAGCTTTCTTT
NA	TRBV7-2	TRBD2	TRBJ2-2	CASSLVAGETGELFF	TGCGCCAGCAGCTTGGTTGCGGGAGAGACCGGGGAGCTGTTTTTT
few	TRBV5-1	NA	TRBJ2-1	CASSPRGKLNSYNEQFF	TGCGCCAGCAGCCCACGTGGGAAACTTAACTCCTACAATGAGCAGTTCTTC
NA	TRBV12-3/TRBV12-4	TRBD1	TRBJ1-2	CASSLLAGGGYTF	TGTGCCAGCAGTTTACTTGCAGGGGGCGGCTACACCTTC
many	TRBV11-2	NA	TRBJ2-7	CASSFLHSAEQYF	TGTGCCAGCAGCTTCCTCCACAGTGCCGAGCAGTACTTC
many	TRBV28	NA	TRBJ1-2	CASSRSWGYTF	TGTGCCAGCAGTCGCAGTTGGGGCTACACCTTC
few	TRBV9	TRBD1	TRBJ2-7	CASSPGQSDYEQYF	TGTGCCAGCTCCCCGGGACAGAGTGACTACGAGCAGTACTTC
few	TRBV5-1	NA	TRBJ2-3	CASSLGGNPDTQYF	TGCGCCAGCAGCTTGGGCGGGAACCCAGATACGCAGTATTTT
NA	TRBV7-9	NA	TRBJ1-6	CASSRDATYNSPLHF	TGTGCCAGCAGCAGGGACGCAACCTATAATTCACCCCTCCACTTT
many	TRBV6-2/TRBV6-3	NA	TRBJ1-1	CASSYSLGGGRTEAFF	TGTGCCAGCAGTTACTCCCTCGGCGGGGGGAGGACTGAAGCTTTCTTT
NA	TRBV5-5	NA	TRBJ2-1	CAGSLSPTHEQFF	TGTGCCGGCAGCTTGTCCCCAACCCATGAGCAGTTCTTC
few	TRBV3-1	NA	TRBJ2-1	CASSHPNLNEQFF	TGTGCCAGCAGCCATCCCAACTTAAATGAGCAGTTCTTC
NA	TRBV5-1	NA	TRBJ1-4	CASSDGGPNEKLFF	TGCGCCAGCAGCGATGGGGGACCTAATGAAAAACTGTTTTTT
NA	TRBV5-1	TRBD1	TRBJ2-1	CASSSTGQVGRNEQFF	TGCGCCAGCAGCTCAACGGGACAGGTGGGTAGGAATGAGCAGTTCTTC
few	TRBV19	NA	TRBJ1-4	CASSTPGTNYEKLFF	TGTGCCAGTAGTACCCCCGGGACAAATTATGAAAAACTGTTTTTT
NA	TRBV10-3	NA	TRBJ1-5	CAISGGEQPQHF	TGTGCCATCAGTGGAGGGGAACAGCCCCAGCATTTT
few	TRBV24-1	TRBD1	TRBJ2-1	CATIRDRTYNEQFF	TGTGCCACCATTCGGGACAGGACTTACAATGAGCAGTTCTTC
many	TRBV7-2	NA	TRBJ2-1	CASSLVREAPYNEQFF	TGTGCCAGCAGCTTAGTTAGGGAAGCCCCCTACAATGAGCAGTTCTTC
NA	TRBV12-5	TRBD1	TRBJ1-2	CASGLVPSTGGRYGGYTF	TGTGCTAGTGGTTTGGTCCCTTCTACAGGGGGAAGGTATGGTGGCTACACCTTC